Listed below are T cell receptor beta chains from one sample, sequenced in a study of T cell repertoires in aging, cancer and after chemotherapy. TCRdb passed the multiplex PCR reads through MiXCR, listing each CDR3 protein once. This repertoire shows roughly 6,600 distinct CDR3 sequences, over 20% found once; its top ten account for roughly 2.6%. Input material: blood. These receptors were taken from a human donor with a blood cancer. The CDR3 runs from the conserved cysteine through the conserved F or W. Each record gives: J gene, D gene, clone size, V gene, CDR3 DNA, CDR3 protein. The D gene is left open where the match is weak. Size is omitted from some rows. Given values are once, few, many or a class for expanded clones.

j_call: TRBJ2-2; d_call: -; clone_size: medium-sized; v_call: TRBV6-2/TRBV6-3; cdr3_nt: TGTGCCAGCAGCCCCTGGACTAACGCTGAGAACGGGGAGCTGTTTTTT; cdr3_aa: CASSPWTNAENGELFF
j_call: TRBJ2-5; d_call: -; clone_size: large; v_call: TRBV29-1; cdr3_nt: TGCAGCGCCCGACTGTACCAAGAGACCCAGTACTTC; cdr3_aa: CSARLYQETQYF
j_call: TRBJ2-7; d_call: TRBD2; clone_size: -; v_call: TRBV20-1; cdr3_nt: TGCAGTGCTAGCTCGACTAGCGCCCCGGGCGAGCAGTACTTC; cdr3_aa: CSASSTSAPGEQYF
j_call: TRBJ1-2; d_call: -; clone_size: few; v_call: TRBV6-1; cdr3_nt: TGTGCCAGCAGTACGAGCCGCGGGACACCCCATGGCTACACCTTC; cdr3_aa: CASSTSRGTPHGYTF
j_call: TRBJ2-7; d_call: -; clone_size: medium-sized; v_call: TRBV5-5; cdr3_nt: TGTGCCAGCAGCAACCCGGGACTTTCCTACGAGCAGTACTTC; cdr3_aa: CASSNPGLSYEQYF
j_call: TRBJ2-2; d_call: TRBD2; clone_size: medium-sized; v_call: TRBV6-1; cdr3_nt: TGTGCCAGCAGATCCGGGACTAGCGGGTTCGCCGGGGAGCTGTTTTTT; cdr3_aa: CASRSGTSGFAGELFF
j_call: TRBJ1-1; d_call: -; clone_size: few; v_call: TRBV6-1; cdr3_nt: TGTGCCAGCAGTGAAGCGTCTGGAGGAATGGCTGAAGCTTTCTTT; cdr3_aa: CASSEASGGMAEAFF
j_call: TRBJ2-7; d_call: TRBD1; clone_size: once; v_call: TRBV20-1; cdr3_nt: TGCAGTGCTAGTGAGCCAGGGGGCTACGAGCAGTACTTC; cdr3_aa: CSASEPGGYEQYF
j_call: TRBJ1-1; d_call: -; clone_size: few; v_call: TRBV14; cdr3_nt: TGTGCCAGCAGCCAAGAACGGGTCAGGGGCTCTGAAGCTTTCTTT; cdr3_aa: CASSQERVRGSEAFF
j_call: TRBJ2-5; d_call: TRBD2; clone_size: -; v_call: TRBV20-1; cdr3_nt: TGCAGTGCTAGAGGGGGGGGGGGACCGGCAGGGGAGACCCAGTACTTC; cdr3_aa: CSARGGGGPAGETQYF
j_call: TRBJ2-1; d_call: -; clone_size: -; v_call: TRBV27; cdr3_nt: TGTGCCAGCAGTTTAAGTCTAGCAGAACACCTGTCCTACAATGAGCAGTTCTTC; cdr3_aa: CASSLSLAEHLSYNEQFF
j_call: TRBJ1-4; d_call: TRBD1; clone_size: medium-sized; v_call: TRBV5-4; cdr3_nt: TGTGCCAGCAGACGACAGGGGGCCAATGAAAAACTGTTTTTT; cdr3_aa: CASRRQGANEKLFF
j_call: TRBJ1-2; d_call: TRBD1; clone_size: medium-sized; v_call: TRBV19; cdr3_nt: TGTGCCAGTAGCTCACAGGGGGCCGGCTATGGCTACACCTTC; cdr3_aa: CASSSQGAGYGYTF
j_call: TRBJ2-1; d_call: TRBD2; clone_size: medium-sized; v_call: TRBV6-4; cdr3_nt: TGTGCCAGCAGTGACACCCTAGCGGGGGACCTCAATGAGCAGTTCTTC; cdr3_aa: CASSDTLAGDLNEQFF
j_call: TRBJ1-2; d_call: -; clone_size: medium-sized; v_call: TRBV24-1; cdr3_nt: TGTGCCACCAGTGACCGTGTGGGGGAAGGCTATGGCTACACCTTC; cdr3_aa: CATSDRVGEGYGYTF
j_call: TRBJ2-7; d_call: -; clone_size: medium-sized; v_call: TRBV6-2/TRBV6-3; cdr3_nt: TGTGCCAGCAGTTACCGCACGCGGGGACAAGGTTACGAGCAGTACTTC; cdr3_aa: CASSYRTRGQGYEQYF
j_call: TRBJ1-2; d_call: -; clone_size: -; v_call: TRBV4-2; cdr3_nt: TGTGCCAGCAGCCAGGAGCACGGAAGGGTCAACTATGGCTACACCTTC; cdr3_aa: CASSQEHGRVNYGYTF
j_call: TRBJ2-5; d_call: TRBD2; clone_size: -; v_call: TRBV20-1; cdr3_nt: TGCAGTGCCCCGGGCCCGCTGCGGGAGGGGAGGGAGACCCAGTACTTC; cdr3_aa: CSAPGPLREGRETQYF
j_call: TRBJ2-7; d_call: TRBD1; clone_size: -; v_call: TRBV14; cdr3_nt: TGTGCCAGCAGCCAGACAGGGGCAACCTACGAGCAGTACTTC; cdr3_aa: CASSQTGATYEQYF
j_call: TRBJ2-5; d_call: TRBD2; clone_size: medium-sized; v_call: TRBV19; cdr3_nt: TGTGCCAGTAGCCGACTAGCGGGGTTTGTTGCGGAGACCCAGTACTTC; cdr3_aa: CASSRLAGFVAETQYF
j_call: TRBJ1-5; d_call: TRBD1; clone_size: few; v_call: TRBV6-6; cdr3_nt: TGTGCCAGCAGTACGAGAGGACAGGGCAATCAGCCCCAGCATTTT; cdr3_aa: CASSTRGQGNQPQHF
j_call: TRBJ1-3; d_call: -; clone_size: -; v_call: TRBV20-1; cdr3_nt: TGCAGTGCTAGAGGGCAGTTTGTAGGGGCTGGAAAAACCATATATTTT; cdr3_aa: CSARGQFVGAGKTIYF
j_call: TRBJ2-2; d_call: -; clone_size: medium-sized; v_call: TRBV10-3; cdr3_nt: TGTGCCATCAGTGAGCGCGTGGGCGCGGACACCGGGGAGCTGTTTTTT; cdr3_aa: CAISERVGADTGELFF
j_call: TRBJ2-1; d_call: TRBD2; clone_size: few; v_call: TRBV4-2; cdr3_nt: TGTGCCAGCAGCCTGGGGCAGGGGGGACTAGCGCACGAGCAGTTCTTC; cdr3_aa: CASSLGQGGLAHEQFF
j_call: TRBJ2-1; d_call: -; clone_size: -; v_call: TRBV20-1; cdr3_nt: TGCAGTGCTAGAAAAGGGTTTGAGCAGTTCTTC; cdr3_aa: CSARKGFEQFF
j_call: TRBJ2-2; d_call: -; clone_size: few; v_call: TRBV7-2; cdr3_nt: TGTGCCAGCAGCCCCGGGGTGACTCGCGGGGAGCTGTTTTTT; cdr3_aa: CASSPGVTRGELFF
j_call: TRBJ2-5; d_call: -; clone_size: few; v_call: TRBV11-2; cdr3_nt: TGTGCCAGCAGCTTAGCGGGGCTCCAAGAGACCCAGTACTTC; cdr3_aa: CASSLAGLQETQYF
j_call: TRBJ2-3; d_call: -; clone_size: few; v_call: TRBV27; cdr3_nt: TGTGCCAGCAGTCCCGTGGCTGTTCTCGGAGACACAGATACGCAGTATTTT; cdr3_aa: CASSPVAVLGDTDTQYF
j_call: TRBJ2-5; d_call: TRBD1; clone_size: medium-sized; v_call: TRBV6-1; cdr3_nt: TGTGCCAGCAGTCGGGGGACAGGGTACCAAGAGACCCAGTACTTC; cdr3_aa: CASSRGTGYQETQYF